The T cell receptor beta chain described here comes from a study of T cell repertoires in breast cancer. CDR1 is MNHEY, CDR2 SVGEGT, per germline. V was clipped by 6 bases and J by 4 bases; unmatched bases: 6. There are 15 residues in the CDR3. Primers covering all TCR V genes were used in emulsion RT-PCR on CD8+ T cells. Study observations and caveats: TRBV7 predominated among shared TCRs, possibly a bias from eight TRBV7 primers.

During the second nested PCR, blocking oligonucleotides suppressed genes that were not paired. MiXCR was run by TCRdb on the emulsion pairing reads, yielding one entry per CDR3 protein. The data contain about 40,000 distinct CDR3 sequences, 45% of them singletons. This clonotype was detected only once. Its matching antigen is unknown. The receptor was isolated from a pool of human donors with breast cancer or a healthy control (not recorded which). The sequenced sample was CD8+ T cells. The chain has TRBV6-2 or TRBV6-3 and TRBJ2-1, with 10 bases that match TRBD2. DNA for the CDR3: TGTGCCAGCAGGACGGGACTAGCGAATTACAATGAGCAGTTCTTC. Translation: CASRTGLANYNEQFF.